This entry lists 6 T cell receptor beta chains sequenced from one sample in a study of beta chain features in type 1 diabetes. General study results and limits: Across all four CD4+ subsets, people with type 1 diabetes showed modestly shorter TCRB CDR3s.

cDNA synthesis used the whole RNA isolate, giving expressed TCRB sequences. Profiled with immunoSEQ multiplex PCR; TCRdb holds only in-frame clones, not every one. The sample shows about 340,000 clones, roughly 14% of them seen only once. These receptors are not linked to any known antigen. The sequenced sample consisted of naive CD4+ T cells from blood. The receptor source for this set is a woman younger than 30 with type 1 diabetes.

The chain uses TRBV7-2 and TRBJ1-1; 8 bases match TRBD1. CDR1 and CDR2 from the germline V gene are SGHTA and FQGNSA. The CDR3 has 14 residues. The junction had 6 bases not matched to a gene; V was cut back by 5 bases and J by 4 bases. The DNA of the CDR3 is TGTGCCAGCAGCCCTCAGGGGGCGATCACTGAAGCTTTCTTT. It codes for CASSPQGAITEAFF.

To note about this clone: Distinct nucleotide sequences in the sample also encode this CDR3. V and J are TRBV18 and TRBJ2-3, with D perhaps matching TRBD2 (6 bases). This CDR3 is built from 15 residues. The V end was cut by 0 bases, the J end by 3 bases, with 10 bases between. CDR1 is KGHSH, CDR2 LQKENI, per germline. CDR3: CASSPPIRGTDTQYF. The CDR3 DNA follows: TGTGCCAGCTCACCACCGATCCGGGGGACAGATACGCAGTATTTT.

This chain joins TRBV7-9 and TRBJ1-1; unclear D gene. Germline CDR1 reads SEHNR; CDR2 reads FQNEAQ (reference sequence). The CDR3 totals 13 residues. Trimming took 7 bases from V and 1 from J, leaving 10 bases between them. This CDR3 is CASNLFKNTEAFF. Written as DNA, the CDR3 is TGTGCCAGCAACCTATTTAAGAACACTGAAGCTTTCTTT. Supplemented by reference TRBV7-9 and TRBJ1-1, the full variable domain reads DTGVSQNPRHKITKRGQNVTFRCDPISEHNRLYWYRQTLGQGPEFLTYFQNEAQLEKSRLLSDRFSAERPKGSFSTLEIQRTEQGDSAMYLCASNLFKNTEAFFGQGTRLTVV.

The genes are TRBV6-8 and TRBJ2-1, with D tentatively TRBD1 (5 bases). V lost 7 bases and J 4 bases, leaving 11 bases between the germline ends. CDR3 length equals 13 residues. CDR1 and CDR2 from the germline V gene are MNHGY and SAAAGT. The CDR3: CASNGHHYNEQFF. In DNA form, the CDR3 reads TGTGCCAGCAACGGACACCATTACAATGAGCAGTTCTTC.

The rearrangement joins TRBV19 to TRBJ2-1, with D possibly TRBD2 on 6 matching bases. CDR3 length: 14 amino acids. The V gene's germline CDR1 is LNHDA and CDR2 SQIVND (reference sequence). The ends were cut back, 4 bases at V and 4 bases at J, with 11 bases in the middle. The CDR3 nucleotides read TGTGCCAGTAGTACCTTGGGGGGTTACAATGAGCAGTTCTTC. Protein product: CASSTLGGYNEQFF.

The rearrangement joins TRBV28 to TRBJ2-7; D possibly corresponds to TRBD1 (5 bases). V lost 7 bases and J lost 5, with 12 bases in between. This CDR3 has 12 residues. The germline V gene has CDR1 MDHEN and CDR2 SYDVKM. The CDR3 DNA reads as TGTGCCAGCAAAACAGGCTGGGACGAGCAGTACTTC. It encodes CASKTGWDEQYF. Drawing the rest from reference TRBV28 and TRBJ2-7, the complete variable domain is DVKVTQSSRYLVKRTGEKVFLECVQDMDHENMFWYRQDPGLGLRLIYFSYDVKMKEKGDIPEGYSVSREKKERFSLILESASTNQTSMYLCASKTGWDEQYFGPGTRLTVT.